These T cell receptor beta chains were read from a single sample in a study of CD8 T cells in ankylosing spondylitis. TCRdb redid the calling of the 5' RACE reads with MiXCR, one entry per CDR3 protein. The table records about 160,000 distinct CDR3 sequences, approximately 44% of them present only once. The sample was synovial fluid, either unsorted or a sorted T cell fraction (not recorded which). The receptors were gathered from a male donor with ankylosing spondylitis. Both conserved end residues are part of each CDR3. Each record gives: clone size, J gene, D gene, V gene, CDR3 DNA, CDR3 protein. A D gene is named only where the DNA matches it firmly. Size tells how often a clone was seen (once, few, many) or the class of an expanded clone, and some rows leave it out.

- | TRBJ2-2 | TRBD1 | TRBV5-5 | TGTGCCAGCAGCTTGTATCAGGGGGCGAACACCGGGGAGCTGTTTTTT | CASSLYQGANTGELFF
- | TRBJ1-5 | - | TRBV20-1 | TGCAGTGCTGTATTTTGGGGTGCAAGCAATCAGCCCCAGCATTTT | CSAVFWGASNQPQHF
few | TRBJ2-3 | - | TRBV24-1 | TGTGCCGCTTCACCGCGTAGCACAGATACGCAGTATTTT | CAASPRSTDTQYF
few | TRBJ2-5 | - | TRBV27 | TGTGCCAGCAGTTTAGCAGGGGAGGTGGAGACCCAGTACTTC | CASSLAGEVETQYF
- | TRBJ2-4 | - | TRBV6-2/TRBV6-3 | TGTGCCAGCAGTTACGGGGGAGCTAGAAACATTCAGTACTTC | CASSYGGARNIQYF
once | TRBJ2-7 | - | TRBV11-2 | TGTGCCAGCAGCTTACAGCGAGACTACGAGCAGTACTTC | CASSLQRDYEQYF
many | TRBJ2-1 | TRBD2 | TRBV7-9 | TGTGCCAGCAGCTTACGACTAGCGGGACCCTACAATGAGCAGTTCTTC | CASSLRLAGPYNEQFF
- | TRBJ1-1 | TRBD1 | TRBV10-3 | TGTGCCATCAGCAGGCCGACAGGGGCCGAAGCTTTCTTT | CAISRPTGAEAFF
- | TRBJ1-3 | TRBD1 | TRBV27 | TGTGCCAGCAGTTTATCGGCTTCAGGGGGCTCTGGAAACACCATATATTTT | CASSLSASGGSGNTIYF
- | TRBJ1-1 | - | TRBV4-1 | TGCGCCAGCAGCCCAGTAGCAGACCCGAACACTGAAGCTTTCTTT | CASSPVADPNTEAFF
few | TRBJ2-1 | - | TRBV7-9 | TGTGCCAGCAGCCGAACCGACTGGCGGAAGGAGCAGTTCTTC | CASSRTDWRKEQFF
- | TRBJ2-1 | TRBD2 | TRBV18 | TGTGCCAGCTCATCTCAACTAGCGGGAGTGTATAATGAGCAGTTCTTC | CASSSQLAGVYNEQFF
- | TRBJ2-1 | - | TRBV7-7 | TGTGCCAGCAGCTTAGCGGGGCTAGCGGAGGGGGGTGAGCAGTTCTTC | CASSLAGLAEGGEQFF
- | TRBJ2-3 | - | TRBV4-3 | TGCGCCAGCAGCCAAATAAGGGGCAGGGGCACAGATACGCAGTATTTT | CASSQIRGRGTDTQYF
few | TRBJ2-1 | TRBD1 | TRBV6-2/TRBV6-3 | TGTGCCAGCAGTCCGGGACAGGGCCCGGAGCAGTTCTTC | CASSPGQGPEQFF
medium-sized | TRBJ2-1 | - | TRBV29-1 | TGCAGCGTTGAAGTGTGGGAAAGCTCCTACAATGAGCAGTTCTTC | CSVEVWESSYNEQFF
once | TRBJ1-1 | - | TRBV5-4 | TGTGCCAGCAGCCCACAGAGGTCGGACACTGAAGCTTTCTTT | CASSPQRSDTEAFF
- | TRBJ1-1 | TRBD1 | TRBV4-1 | TGCGCCAGCAGCCAAGATTCCCACCCCAGGGGGCTCCACACTGAAGCTTTCTTT | CASSQDSHPRGLHTEAFF
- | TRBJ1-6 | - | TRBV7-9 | TGTGCCAGCAGCCAACCGACAGCCCGGAGGGATAATTCACCCCTCCACTTT | CASSQPTARRDNSPLHF
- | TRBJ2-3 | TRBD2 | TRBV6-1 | TGTGCCAGCAGGTCTCAGCGGGGTAGCACAGATACGCAGTATTTT | CASRSQRGSTDTQYF
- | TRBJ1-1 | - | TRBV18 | TGTGCCAGCTCACCATTGGGCAGGGACACTGAAGCTTTCTTT | CASSPLGRDTEAFF
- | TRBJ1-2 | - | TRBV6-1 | TGTGCCAGCAGTGCCTGGGAGGGACCCCTCTATGGCTACACCTTC | CASSAWEGPLYGYTF
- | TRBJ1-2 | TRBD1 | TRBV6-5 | TGTGCCAGCAGTTACTTCTATGACAGGGATTACTCTGGCTACACCTTC | CASSYFYDRDYSGYTF
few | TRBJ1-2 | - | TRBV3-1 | TGTGCCAGCAGCCAAGATCTAAGGTTCTATGGCTACACCTTC | CASSQDLRFYGYTF
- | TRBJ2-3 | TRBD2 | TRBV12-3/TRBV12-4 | TGTGCCAGCAGTTTAGTCCTAGCGGGAGGGACAGATACGCAGTATTTT | CASSLVLAGGTDTQYF
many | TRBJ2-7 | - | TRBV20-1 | TGCAGTGCTAGAGATCATTCGGTACCAGAGTACGAGCAGTACTTC | CSARDHSVPEYEQYF
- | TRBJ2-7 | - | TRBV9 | TGTGCCAGCAGCGTAGAGCCAGGGACCTACGAGCAGTACTTC | CASSVEPGTYEQYF
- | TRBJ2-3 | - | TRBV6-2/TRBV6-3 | TGTGCCAGCAGTGGAACCGACGCTACAGATACGCAGTATTTT | CASSGTDATDTQYF
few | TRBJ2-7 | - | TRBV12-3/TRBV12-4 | TGTGCCAGCAGTCGCAGACTAACACGGGGGTACGAGCAGTACTTC | CASSRRLTRGYEQYF
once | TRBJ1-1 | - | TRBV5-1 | TGCGCCAGCAGCTTGGACGGGGGACCTCCACAGGAAGCTTTCTTT | CASSLDGGPPQEAFF
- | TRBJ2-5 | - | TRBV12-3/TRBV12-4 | TGTGCCAGCAGTTTAGGGTGGGGGAACAGTCCGCAAGAGACCCAGTACTTC | CASSLGWGNSPQETQYF
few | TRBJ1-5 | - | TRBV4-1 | TGCGCCAGCAGCCAAGTTTCCGGTCAGCCCCAGCATTTT | CASSQVSGQPQHF
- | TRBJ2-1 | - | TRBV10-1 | TGCGCCAGCAGCGCCGGACCCTGGGGTTGGAATGAGCAGTTCTTC | CASSAGPWGWNEQFF
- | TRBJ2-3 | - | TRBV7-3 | TGTGCCAGCAGCTTAAAGACCCCTATAACAAGCCTCGCTACGCAGTATTTT | CASSLKTPITSLATQYF
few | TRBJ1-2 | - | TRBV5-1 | TGCGCCAGCCGAACCTACCCGAGGGGTGACTATGGCTACACCTTC | CASRTYPRGDYGYTF
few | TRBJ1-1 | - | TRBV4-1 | TGCGCCAGCAGCCAAAACGTCTGGAACACTGAAGCTTTCTTT | CASSQNVWNTEAFF
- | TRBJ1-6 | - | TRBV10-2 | TGCGCCAGCAGTGAATACAGGGTACCAGGGTCGAGCTCCTATAATTCACCCCTCCACTTT | CASSEYRVPGSSSYNSPLHF
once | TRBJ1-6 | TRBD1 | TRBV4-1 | TGCGCCAGCAGCCATACCGGGACAGGGAACTTGTATAATTCACCCCTCCACTTT | CASSHTGTGNLYNSPLHF
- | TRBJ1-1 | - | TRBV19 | TGTGCCAGTAGTATCCGGGAGGCAGTCGAAGCTTTCTTT | CASSIREAVEAFF
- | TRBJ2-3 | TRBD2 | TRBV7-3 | TGTGCCAGCAGCTCGACTAGCTCAAGGGCTGATACGCAGTATTTT | CASSSTSSRADTQYF
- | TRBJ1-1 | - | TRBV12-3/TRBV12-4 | TGTGCCAGCAGCCCACCGGGAACTGAAGCTTTCTTT | CASSPPGTEAFF
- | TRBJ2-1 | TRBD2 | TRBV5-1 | TGCGCCAGCAGCCGACTAGCGGGGTCTGTTTACAATGAGCAGTTCTTC | CASSRLAGSVYNEQFF
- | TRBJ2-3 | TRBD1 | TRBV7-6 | TGTGCCAGCAGCTTAGCGCTTGGACAGGCCTTATTACCACCAGATACGCAGTATTTT | CASSLALGQALLPPDTQYF
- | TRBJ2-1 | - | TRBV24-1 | TGTGCCACCAGCCCGGCCCAGGGGGGGTACAATGAGCAGTTCTTC | CATSPAQGGYNEQFF
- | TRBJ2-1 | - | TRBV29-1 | TGCAGCGTTCTTGACTTCACACCTGGCAATGAGCAGTTCTTC | CSVLDFTPGNEQFF
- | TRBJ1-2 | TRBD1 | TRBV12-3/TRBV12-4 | TGTGCCAGCAGTTTGTGGACAGGGTCAATTCCTGGCTACACCTTC | CASSLWTGSIPGYTF
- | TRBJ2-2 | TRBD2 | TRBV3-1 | TGTGCCAGCAGCCAAGATTCGCGGGGGGATAACGGGGAGCTGTTTTTT | CASSQDSRGDNGELFF
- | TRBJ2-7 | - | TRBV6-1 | TGTGCCAGCAGTGATTATACGGGGCCCTACGAGCAGTACTTC | CASSDYTGPYEQYF
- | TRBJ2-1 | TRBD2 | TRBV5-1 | TGCGCCAGCAGCCCTATTCGACTAGCGGGATTCTACAATGAGCAGTTCTTC | CASSPIRLAGFYNEQFF
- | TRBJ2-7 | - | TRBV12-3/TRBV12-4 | TGTGCCAGCAGTTTGGCCAGCGGCTACTACGAGCAGTACTTC | CASSLASGYYEQYF
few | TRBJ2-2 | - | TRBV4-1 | TGCGCCAGCAGCCAGTTCGGACTATTACACACCGGGGAGCTGTTTTTT | CASSQFGLLHTGELFF
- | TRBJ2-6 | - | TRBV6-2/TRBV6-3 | TGTGCCAGCAGTTACGGGGACTCTGGGGCCAACGTCCTGACTTTC | CASSYGDSGANVLTF
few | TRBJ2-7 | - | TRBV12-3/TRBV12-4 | TGTGCCAGCAGTTCCCGGACCGGACCAGGCTACTACGAGCAGTACTTC | CASSSRTGPGYYEQYF
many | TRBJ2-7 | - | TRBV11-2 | TGTGCCAGCAGCTTTACCGGGACTTCCTACTACGAGCAGTACTTC | CASSFTGTSYYEQYF
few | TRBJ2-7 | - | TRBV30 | TGTGCCTGGAGTGCCGAGGGGGGATACGAGCAGTACTTC | CAWSAEGGYEQYF